These T cell receptor beta chains were read from a single sample in a study of shared clonotypes between healthy human individuals. Clones were sequenced by immunoSEQ multiplex PCR, and TCRdb holds only the in-frame ones, with some missing. This table holds 2,500,000 or so clones, 80% to 95% found once. The sample was naive CD4+ T cells from PBMCs. The receptors come from a man aged 18 to 35 in good health. Some clones in this sample may be carry-over from other donors' samples. Each CDR3 is given without its conserved first and last residue.

V gene: TRBV5-1; CDR3 protein: ASSPGDWAPGRTQY
V gene: TRBV30; CDR3 protein: AWGTRYYEQY
V gene: TRBV29-1; CDR3 protein: SVEGVNTEAF
V gene: TRBV30; CDR3 protein: VCVHLGENTEAF
V gene: TRBV28; CDR3 protein: ASSRVGPYEQY
V gene: TRBV6-1; CDR3 protein: ASSRGGTGELF
V gene: TRBV28; CDR3 protein: ASRVGGTGFYEQY
V gene: TRBV7-8; CDR3 protein: ASSLDPFKGAGVNQPQH
V gene: TRBV28; CDR3 protein: ASSLIQGTEAF
V gene: TRBV6-1; CDR3 protein: ASRISGGTDTQY
V gene: TRBV5-1; CDR3 protein: ASSRDSSGNTIY
V gene: TRBV29-1; CDR3 protein: SAAGSTGVTDTQY
V gene: TRBV6-6; CDR3 protein: ASIKGRGQPQH
V gene: TRBV28; CDR3 protein: ASAGSGANVLT
V gene: TRBV6-5; CDR3 protein: ASSRTSGNQPQH
V gene: TRBV11-2; CDR3 protein: ASSPKDRYGYT
V gene: TRBV9; CDR3 protein: ASSVGSDEQF
V gene: TRBV7-9; CDR3 protein: ASSLGTSEGNEQF
V gene: TRBV19; CDR3 protein: ASSISRVPDTQY
V gene: TRBV18; CDR3 protein: ASSPQGVSYEQY
V gene: TRBV15; CDR3 protein: ATSSTPGNTIY
V gene: TRBV4-1; CDR3 protein: ASSQERGVAKNIQY
V gene: TRBV4-3; CDR3 protein: ASSQEWHNPTDTQY
V gene: TRBV9; CDR3 protein: ASSVGAHNEQF
V gene: TRBV15; CDR3 protein: ATSRANINTEAF
V gene: TRBV14; CDR3 protein: ASSQGGSTGELF
V gene: TRBV6-1; CDR3 protein: ASSERGTAYGYT
V gene: TRBV30; CDR3 protein: AWTYPEDEQY
V gene: TRBV7-2; CDR3 protein: ASSFSGSSNEKLF
V gene: TRBV15; CDR3 protein: ATLRDRGREQY
V gene: TRBV5-6; CDR3 protein: ASSRFGTLSYEQY
V gene: TRBV30; CDR3 protein: AWSVRDSGANVLT
V gene: TRBV18; CDR3 protein: ASSLALTPNSPLH